A selection of T cell receptor beta chains follows, all from one sample in a study of cytomegalovirus exposure and HLA in healthy donors. Generated by immunoSEQ multiplex PCR, the TCRdb table keeps only in-frame clones and is missing some. The profile shows roughly 70,000 clones, just over 95% of them singletons. The sequencing sample was made of PBMCs. All receptors derive from a woman in her late teens or twenties in good health and CMV-seropositive. CDR3s include the opening cysteine and the closing phenylalanine or tryptophan.

j_call: TRBJ1-2
v_call: TRBV19
cdr3_aa: CASSTLHRGGSYGYTF

j_call: TRBJ2-3
v_call: TRBV7-2
cdr3_aa: CASTQMGLVGPDTQYF

j_call: TRBJ2-2
v_call: TRBV11-2
cdr3_aa: CASSRGGKSGIGELFF

j_call: TRBJ2-1
v_call: TRBV2
cdr3_aa: CASSELVSGLFYNEQFF

j_call: TRBJ2-7
v_call: TRBV4-1
cdr3_aa: CASSQRILVLDEQYF

j_call: TRBJ2-5
v_call: TRBV6-6
cdr3_aa: CASSYGLAGGEETQYF

j_call: TRBJ2-3
v_call: TRBV19
cdr3_aa: CASRRDRGGFDADTQYF

j_call: TRBJ1-1
v_call: TRBV5-1
cdr3_aa: CASSLGLNTEAFF

j_call: TRBJ2-3
v_call: TRBV4-3
cdr3_aa: CASSHSGQVTDTQYF

j_call: NA
v_call: TRBV7-8
cdr3_aa: CASSLFSQGSREQYF

j_call: TRBJ1-2
v_call: TRBV28
cdr3_aa: CASVTPGQGTNTF

j_call: TRBJ2-7
v_call: TRBV2
cdr3_aa: CASTISELASYEQYF

j_call: TRBJ2-1
v_call: TRBV27
cdr3_aa: CASSPGVEQFF

j_call: TRBJ1-1
v_call: TRBV15
cdr3_aa: CATSTGQAFNTEAFF

j_call: TRBJ2-7
v_call: TRBV5-6
cdr3_aa: CASSACSGSYEQYF

j_call: TRBJ2-5
v_call: TRBV7-8
cdr3_aa: CASSLGRAQETQYF

j_call: TRBJ2-4
v_call: TRBV19
cdr3_aa: CASSNGAGGIAKNIQYF

j_call: TRBJ2-7
v_call: TRBV7-9
cdr3_aa: CASSFASRQDLYEQYF

j_call: TRBJ2-5
v_call: TRBV30
cdr3_aa: CAWSGGTANLETQYF

j_call: TRBJ1-2
v_call: TRBV4-2
cdr3_aa: CASSPGGLQSHGYTF

j_call: TRBJ2-5
v_call: TRBV9
cdr3_aa: CASSVGTNQETQYF

j_call: TRBJ2-2
v_call: TRBV6-1
cdr3_aa: CASRNSNTGELFF

j_call: TRBJ2-7
v_call: TRBV6-6
cdr3_aa: CASRIDRGEQYF

j_call: TRBJ2-1
v_call: TRBV2
cdr3_aa: CASSPGGGLAGTKSYNEQFF

j_call: TRBJ1-2
v_call: TRBV5-1
cdr3_aa: CASSRGDQRNYGYTF

j_call: TRBJ1-5
v_call: TRBV19
cdr3_aa: CASSTKGTANSNQPQHF

j_call: TRBJ1-1
v_call: TRBV5-1
cdr3_aa: CASSLAGTGNTEAFF

j_call: TRBJ2-1
v_call: TRBV11-2
cdr3_aa: CASSLGTGRGEQFF

j_call: TRBJ2-1
v_call: TRBV4-3
cdr3_aa: CASSQVYSGNEQFF

j_call: TRBJ1-4
v_call: TRBV15
cdr3_aa: CATSREDSRGKLFF

j_call: TRBJ2-7
v_call: TRBV20-1
cdr3_aa: CSASGTSEQYF

j_call: TRBJ2-1
v_call: TRBV11-2
cdr3_aa: CASSSRVSTYNEQFF

j_call: TRBJ2-3
v_call: TRBV18
cdr3_aa: CASAPPLAGDSDTQYF

j_call: TRBJ2-1
v_call: TRBV10-3
cdr3_aa: CAISEPRGGTGYNEQFF

j_call: TRBJ2-7
v_call: TRBV25-1
cdr3_aa: CASSIGQVPPYEQYF

j_call: TRBJ2-3
v_call: TRBV4-2
cdr3_aa: CASSQDPGFSTDTQYF

j_call: TRBJ2-1
v_call: TRBV7-8
cdr3_aa: CASSLGQRSSYNEQFF

j_call: TRBJ2-1
v_call: TRBV5-1
cdr3_aa: CASSFLYRDIEQFF

j_call: TRBJ1-2
v_call: TRBV15
cdr3_aa: CATSRGDSYGYTF

j_call: TRBJ1-3
v_call: TRBV28
cdr3_aa: CASSLNQGSGNTIYF